This T cell receptor beta chain was captured in a study of blood T cell repertoires in COVID-19. As for the study in general: Nucleic acid was either cDNA or gDNA, and it came from T cells, B-cell-depleted T cells, or PBMCs.

Using immunoSEQ multiplex PCR, the repertoire was profiled, and TCRdb retains in-frame clones only, with some absent. The table shows 200,000 to 300,000 clones, with more than 85% occurring only once. The CDR3 spans 16 residues. V dropped 6 bases and J dropped 2; count of bases not matched to a gene: 12. Germline V CDR1 and CDR2: MDHEN, SYDVKM. Material for sequencing was peripheral blood. The chain recombines TRBV28 with TRBJ1-2, with 7 bases lining up with TRBD1. The sequence was obtained from a woman aged 60-70 years with COVID-19, enrolled during active disease. CDR3 DNA: TGTGCCAGCAGATATTCAAAGGGGGCTTCAAACTATGGCTACACCTTC. This sequence encodes CASRYSKGASNYGYTF.